This T cell receptor beta chain was captured in a study of blood T cell repertoires in COVID-19. Study-wide context: Samples came from the United States, Italy and Spain, spanning acute and convalescent COVID-19.

Participants came from 24 US areas, aged roughly 18 to 89 years. CDR3 length: 17 residues. In germline, CDR1 is SQVTM, CDR2 ANQGSEA. Trimming cost V 4 bases and J 2 bases, with 24 bases left between them. In the original processing: The authors estimated nucleated cell counts from reference gene primer amplification. Here immunoSEQ multiplex PCR was the method, and the copy in TCRdb shows in-frame clones only, minus some. V and J calls and clone size are given by that table; D and trimming were obtained from the DNA. The sample contains 350,000 or so clones, 87% of which appear only once. The sample consisted of PBMCs or T cells enriched from blood (not recorded which). The sequence derives from a woman between 25 and 40 years old who had recovered from COVID-19. The V gene is TRBV29-1, the J gene TRBJ2-7; D uncertain. The CDR3 sequence: CSVGVTKTPLTPYEQYF. The CDR3 DNA follows: TGCAGCGTTGGGGTGACAAAAACGCCCTTGACCCCCTACGAGCAGTACTTC.